Described below is a single T cell receptor (beta chain) sequence and its context. Its antigen is not known. The record originates from a study of shared clonotypes between healthy human individuals. General study results and limits: A limitation of the genetic and exposure-history diversity represented arose from few donors. Measured sharing among donors was expected to vary with sequencing depth. Sampling included only blood; tissue repertoires likely differ.

Profiling relied on immunoSEQ multiplex PCR, and the TCRdb table lists in-frame clones only, not all of them. The sample holds approximately 980,000 clones, 76% seen once. The CDR3 runs 15 residues. Unmatched junction bases numbered 9, after V lost 4 bases and J lost 7 bases. The germline CDR1 and CDR2 sequences are MNHNS and SASEGT. This receptor was identified in a man younger than 35 in good health. The sample taken for sequencing was memory CD4+ T cells sorted from blood. Subset in this sample: CD45RA-negative fraction. The rearrangement joins TRBV6-1 to TRBJ2-1, with 8 positions matching TRBD1. The CDR3, as DNA: TGTGCCAGCAGTGGCCTGGACAGGGTTGCGAATGAGCAGTTCTTC. Protein sequence: CASSGLDRVANEQFF.